What follows are 10 T cell receptor beta chains derived from one specimen sequenced in a study of blood T cell repertoires in COVID-19. Repertoires were generated with immunoSEQ multiplex PCR, while TCRdb's copy carries only in-frame clones and drops some. Of 100,000 to 150,000 clones in the sample, approximately 81% are singletons; the top ten hold 6%. Sequencing input: peripheral blood. These receptors all stem from a man older than 75 with COVID-19, enrolled during active disease.

The rearrangement links TRBV4-1 to TRBJ2-5; 7 bases fit TRBD2. Germline V gene sequence: CDR1 MGHRA, CDR2 YSYEKL. The CDR3 contains 18 residues. V gave up 0 bases and J gave up 2 bases; unmatched junction bases: 12. For the CDR3, the DNA is TGCGCCAGCAGCCAAGAAGGAATTGGGGGGGTAAGACAAGAGACCCAGTACTTC. This codes for CASSQEGIGGVRQETQYF.

This clone was seen a single time. V gene TRBV6-5 combines with J gene TRBJ2-7; 8 nucleotides align to TRBD2. Germline V gene sequence: CDR1 MNHEY, CDR2 SVGAGI. V lost 6 bases and J lost 2; bases outside the gene matches: 6. CDR3 size: 14 residues. DNA for the CDR3: TGTGCCAGCAGATCCGGGACTAGGGCCTACGAGCAGTACTTC. Its protein product is CASRSGTRAYEQYF.

This chain joins TRBV3-1 (or the pseudogene TRBV3-2) and TRBJ2-3, with 11 bases fitting TRBD2. Losses at the gene ends were 1 base for V and 3 bases for J; bases not matched to a gene: 6. The CDR3 runs to 17 residues. In germline, CDR1 is LGHDT, CDR2 YNNKEL (reference sequence). The CDR3 nucleotides are TGTGCCAGCAGCCAAGTACTAGCGGGAGCAGGAACAGATACGCAGTATTTT. This sequence encodes CASSQVLAGAGTDTQYF.

This chain links TRBV6-5 with TRBJ1-5; D perhaps matches TRBD1 (5 bases). Trimming cost V 4 bases and J 5 bases, with 18 bases left between them. Germline lookup yields CDR1 MNHEY and CDR2 SVGAGI. CDR3 length: 16 amino acids. The CDR3 reads CASSSTGPGWDQPQHF. The CDR3 nucleotides read TGTGCCAGCAGTTCCACGGGCCCAGGGTGGGATCAGCCCCAGCATTTT.

The DNA of the CDR3 is TGTGCCAGCAGCCAGATCCGAGGGATTGGCTACACCTTC. Amino acid sequence: CASSQIRGIGYTF. This rearrangement joins TRBV11-2 to TRBJ1-2; D is unresolved. The germline gives CDR1 SGHAT, CDR2 FQNNGV. The CDR3 is made up of 13 amino acids. V was pared by 5 bases and J by 7 bases, with 14 bases between.

V is TRBV24-1 and J is TRBJ2-2; 8 bases are shared with TRBD1. Germline CDR1 KGHDR, CDR2 SFDVKD. V was pared by 4 bases and J by 1 base, with 4 bases of the junction left unmatched. The CDR3 is made up of 16 amino acids. DNA of the CDR3: TGTGCCACCAGTGAGTTAGGGACAGGGAACACCGGGGAGCTGTTTTTT. Translation gives CATSELGTGNTGELFF.

This chain connects TRBV18 to TRBJ2-1, with D maybe TRBD1 (6 bases). Trimming took off 4 bases at V and 6 bases at J, with 10 bases between the two ends. The CDR3 extends over 13 amino acids. Per the germline V gene, CDR1 is KGHSH and CDR2 is LQKENI. This CDR3 reads CASSQIQGNEQFF. The CDR3 region has the DNA TGTGCCAGCTCACAAATACAGGGCAATGAGCAGTTCTTC.

This chain connects TRBV9 to TRBJ1-1; possible D gene TRBD1, 5 bases. The CDR3 runs to 16 residues. From germline, CDR1 is SGDLS and CDR2 YYNGEE. V dropped 4 bases and J dropped 5 bases, with 21 bases sitting between them. The CDR3 DNA sequence: TGTGCCAGCAGCTCCCGGGGTGGAGGGGAGGGGACTGAAGCTTTCTTT. Its protein product is CASSSRGGGEGTEAFF.

The V call is TRBV10-3, the J call TRBJ2-7, with 7 bases aligning to TRBD2. The CDR3 has 14 residues. Unmatched junction bases numbered 6, after V lost 3 bases and J lost 4 bases. Germline CDR1 reads ENHRY; CDR2 reads SYGVKD. CDR3 DNA: TGTGCCATCAGTGAAAACGAGGGAGGGTACGAGCAGTACTTC. Its protein is CAISENEGGYEQYF.

The chain links TRBV28 to TRBJ1-5; D is unclear. This CDR3 contains 15 residues. Trimming took off 4 bases at V and 0 bases at J, with 10 bases between the two ends. Germline values: CDR1 MDHEN, CDR2 SYDVKM. The CDR3 DNA reads TGTGCCAGCAGTTACAGTCCGGATAGCAATCAGCCCCAGCATTTT. Translated: CASSYSPDSNQPQHF.